Given below is one TCR beta chain in context. V dropped 3 bases and J dropped 3; count of bases not matched to a gene: 8. CDR1 and CDR2 (germline): LGHNA, YNFKEQ. The CDR3 loop spans 15 amino acids. Method: immunoSEQ multiplex PCR; TCRdb's copy keeps in-frame clones and lacks some. The table has around 200,000 clones, around 70% seen once. This entry comes from a study of cytotoxic CD8 clonotypes in ibrutinib-treated CLL. This TCR derives from a human donor with chronic lymphocytic leukemia. The sequenced sample was PBMCs, obtained after 12 months of ibrutinib treatment. V usage is TRBV4-2 and J usage is TRBJ2-7; 7 bases map to TRBD1. The DNA for the CDR3 is TGTGCCAGCAGCCAGTCCCGACAGGGTTTCTACGAGCAGTACTTC. Its protein is CASSQSRQGFYEQYF.